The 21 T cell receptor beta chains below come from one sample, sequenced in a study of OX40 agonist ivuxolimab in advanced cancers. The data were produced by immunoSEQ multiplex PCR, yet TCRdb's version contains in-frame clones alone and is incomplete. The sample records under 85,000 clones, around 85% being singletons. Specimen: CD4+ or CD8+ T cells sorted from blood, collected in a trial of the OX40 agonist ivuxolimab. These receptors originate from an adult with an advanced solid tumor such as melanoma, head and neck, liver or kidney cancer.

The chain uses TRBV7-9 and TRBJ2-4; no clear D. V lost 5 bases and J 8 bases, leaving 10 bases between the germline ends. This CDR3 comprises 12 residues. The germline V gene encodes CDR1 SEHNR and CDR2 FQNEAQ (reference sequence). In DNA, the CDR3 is TGTGCCAGCAGCCCCCAAGGAGACATTCAGTACTTC. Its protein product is CASSPQGDIQYF. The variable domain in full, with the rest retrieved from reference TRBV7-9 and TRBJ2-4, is DTGVSQNPRHKITKRGQNVTFRCDPISEHNRLYWYRQTLGQGPEFLTYFQNEAQLEKSRLLSDRFSAERPKGSFSTLEIQRTEQGDSAMYLCASSPQGDIQYFGAGTRLSVL.

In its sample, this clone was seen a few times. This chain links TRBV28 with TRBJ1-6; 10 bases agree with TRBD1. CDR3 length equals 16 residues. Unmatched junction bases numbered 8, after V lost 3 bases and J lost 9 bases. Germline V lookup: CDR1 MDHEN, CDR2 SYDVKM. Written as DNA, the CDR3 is TGTGCCAGCAGTTTCCGCTGGGGGACAGGGGTTTCACCCCTCCACTTT. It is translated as CASSFRWGTGVSPLHF.

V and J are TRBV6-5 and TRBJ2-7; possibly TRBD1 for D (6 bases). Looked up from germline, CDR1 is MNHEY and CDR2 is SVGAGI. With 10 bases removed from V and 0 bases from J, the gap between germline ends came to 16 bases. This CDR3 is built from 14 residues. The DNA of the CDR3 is TGTGCCACCCAGGGGTCGAGGAGCTCCTACGAGCAGTACTTC. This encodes CATQGSRSSYEQYF.

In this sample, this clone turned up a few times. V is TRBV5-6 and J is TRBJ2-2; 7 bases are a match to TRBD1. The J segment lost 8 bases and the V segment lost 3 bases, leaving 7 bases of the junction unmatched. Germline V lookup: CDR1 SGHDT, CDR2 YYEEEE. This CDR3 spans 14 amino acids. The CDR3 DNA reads TGTGCCAGCAGCTCGGGACAGCGGTGGGGGGAGCTGTTTTTT. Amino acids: CASSSGQRWGELFF. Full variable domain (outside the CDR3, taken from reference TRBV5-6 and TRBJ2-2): DAGVTQSPTHLIKTRGQQVTLRCSPKSGHDTVSWYQQALGQGPQFIFQYYEEEERQRGNFPDRFSGHQFPNYSSELNVNALLLGDSALYLCASSSGQRWGELFFGEGSRLTVL.

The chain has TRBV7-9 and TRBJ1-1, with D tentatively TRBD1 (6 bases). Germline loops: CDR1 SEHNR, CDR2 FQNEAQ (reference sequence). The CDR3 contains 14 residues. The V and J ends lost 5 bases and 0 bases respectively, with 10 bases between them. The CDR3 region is CASSDGTLNTEAFF. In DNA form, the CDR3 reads TGTGCCAGCAGCGACGGGACACTGAACACTGAAGCTTTCTTT.

The CDR3 here is CASSLEGGRLQETQYF. CDR3 DNA sequence: TGTGCCAGCAGCTTAGAAGGCGGGAGACTCCAAGAGACCCAGTACTTC. V gene TRBV7-9 combines with J gene TRBJ2-5; 7 nucleotides align to TRBD2. The CDR3 has 16 residues. V gave up 1 base and J gave up 1 base; unmatched junction bases: 6. CDR1 and CDR2 from the germline V gene are SEHNR and FQNEAQ (reference sequence). The whole variable domain, filled in from reference TRBV7-9 and TRBJ2-5, reads DTGVSQNPRHKITKRGQNVTFRCDPISEHNRLYWYRQTLGQGPEFLTYFQNEAQLEKSRLLSDRFSAERPKGSFSTLEIQRTEQGDSAMYLCASSLEGGRLQETQYFGPGTRLLVL.

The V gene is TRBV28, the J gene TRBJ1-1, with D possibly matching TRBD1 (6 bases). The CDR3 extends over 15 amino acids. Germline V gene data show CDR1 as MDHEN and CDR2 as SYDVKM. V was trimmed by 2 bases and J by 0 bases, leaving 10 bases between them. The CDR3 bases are TGTGCCAGCAGTTTAAGGACAGTCCTGAACACTGAAGCTTTCTTT. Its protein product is CASSLRTVLNTEAFF.

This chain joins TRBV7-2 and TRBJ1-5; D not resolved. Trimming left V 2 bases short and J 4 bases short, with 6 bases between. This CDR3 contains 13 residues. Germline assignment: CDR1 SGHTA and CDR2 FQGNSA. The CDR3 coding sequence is TGTGCCAGCAGCTTATGGGAAAATCAGCCCCAGCATTTT. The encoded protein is CASSLWENQPQHF.

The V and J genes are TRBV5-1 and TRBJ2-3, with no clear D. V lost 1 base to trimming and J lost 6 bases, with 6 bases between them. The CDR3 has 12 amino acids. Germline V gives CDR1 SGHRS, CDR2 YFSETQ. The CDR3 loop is CASSLNVDTQYF. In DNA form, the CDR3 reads TGCGCCAGCAGCTTGAACGTGGATACGCAGTATTTT.

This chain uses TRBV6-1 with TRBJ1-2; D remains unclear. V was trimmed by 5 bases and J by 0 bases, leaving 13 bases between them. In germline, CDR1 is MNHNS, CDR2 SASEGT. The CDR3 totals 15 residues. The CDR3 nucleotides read TGTGCCAGCAGTACCCAGCGGCCGACTAACTATGGCTACACCTTC. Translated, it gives CASSTQRPTNYGYTF.

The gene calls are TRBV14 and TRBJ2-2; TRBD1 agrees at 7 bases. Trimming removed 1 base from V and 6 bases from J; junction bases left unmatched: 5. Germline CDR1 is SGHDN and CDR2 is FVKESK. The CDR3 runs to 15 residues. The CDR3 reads CASSQVAGGPGELFF. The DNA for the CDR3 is TGTGCCAGCAGCCAAGTGGCAGGGGGACCCGGGGAGCTGTTTTTT.

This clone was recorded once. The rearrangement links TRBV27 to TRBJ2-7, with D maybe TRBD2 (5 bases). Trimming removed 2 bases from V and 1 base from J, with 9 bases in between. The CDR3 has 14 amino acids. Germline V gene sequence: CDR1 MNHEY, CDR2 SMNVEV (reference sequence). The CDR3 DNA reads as TGTGCCAGCAGTTTAGGTCCGGGATCCTACGAGCAGTACTTC. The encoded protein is CASSLGPGSYEQYF.

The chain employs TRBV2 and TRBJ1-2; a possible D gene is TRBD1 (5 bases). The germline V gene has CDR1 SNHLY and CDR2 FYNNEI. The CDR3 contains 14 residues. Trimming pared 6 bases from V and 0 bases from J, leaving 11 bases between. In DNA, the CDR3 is TGTGCCAGCAGGGAGGGACGGGCTAACTATGGCTACACCTTC. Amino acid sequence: CASREGRANYGYTF.

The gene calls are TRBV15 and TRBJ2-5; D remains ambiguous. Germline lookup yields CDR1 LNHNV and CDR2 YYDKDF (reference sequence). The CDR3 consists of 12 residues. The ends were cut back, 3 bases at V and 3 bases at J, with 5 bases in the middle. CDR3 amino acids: CATSSSKETQYF. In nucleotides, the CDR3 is TGTGCCACCAGCAGTTCCAAAGAGACCCAGTACTTC.

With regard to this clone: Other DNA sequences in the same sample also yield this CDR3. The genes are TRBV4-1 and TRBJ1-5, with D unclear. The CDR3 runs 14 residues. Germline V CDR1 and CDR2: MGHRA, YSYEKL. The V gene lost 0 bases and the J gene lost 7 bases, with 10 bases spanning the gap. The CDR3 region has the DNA TGCGCCAGCAGCCAAGAACGGGGTCTCCAGCCCCAGCATTTT. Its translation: CASSQERGLQPQHF.

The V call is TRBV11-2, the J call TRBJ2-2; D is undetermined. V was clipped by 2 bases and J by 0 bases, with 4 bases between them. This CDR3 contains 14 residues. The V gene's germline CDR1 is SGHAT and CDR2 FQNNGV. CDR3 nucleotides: TGTGCCAGCAGCTTACTTTCGAACACCGGGGAGCTGTTTTTT. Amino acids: CASSLLSNTGELFF.

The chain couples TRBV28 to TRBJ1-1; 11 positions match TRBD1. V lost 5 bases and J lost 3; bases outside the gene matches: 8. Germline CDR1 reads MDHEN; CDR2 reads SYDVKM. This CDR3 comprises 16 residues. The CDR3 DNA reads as TGTGCCAGCAGTATTGGGGGACAGGGGGACGACACTGAAGCTTTCTTT. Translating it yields CASSIGGQGDDTEAFF.

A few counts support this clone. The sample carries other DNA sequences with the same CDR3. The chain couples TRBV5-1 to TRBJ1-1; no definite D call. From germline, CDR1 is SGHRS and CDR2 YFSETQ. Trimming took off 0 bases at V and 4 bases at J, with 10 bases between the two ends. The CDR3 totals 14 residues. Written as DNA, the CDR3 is TGCGCCAGCAGCTTGGTGGGGTCGCCCACTGAAGCTTTCTTT. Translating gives CASSLVGSPTEAFF.

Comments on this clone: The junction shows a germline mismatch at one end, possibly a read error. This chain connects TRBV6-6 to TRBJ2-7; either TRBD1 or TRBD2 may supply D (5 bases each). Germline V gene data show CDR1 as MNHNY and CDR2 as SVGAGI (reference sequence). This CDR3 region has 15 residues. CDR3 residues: CASTYGYGDAFEQYF. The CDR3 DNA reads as TGTGCCAGCACTTACGGCTATGGGGACGCCTTCGAGCAGTACTTC.

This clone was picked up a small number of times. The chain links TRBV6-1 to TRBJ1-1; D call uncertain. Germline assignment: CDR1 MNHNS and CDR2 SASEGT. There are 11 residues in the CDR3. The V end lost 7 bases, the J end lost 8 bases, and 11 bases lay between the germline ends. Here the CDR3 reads CASTRREEAFF. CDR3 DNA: TGTGCCAGCACCCGAAGGGAAGAAGCTTTCTTT.

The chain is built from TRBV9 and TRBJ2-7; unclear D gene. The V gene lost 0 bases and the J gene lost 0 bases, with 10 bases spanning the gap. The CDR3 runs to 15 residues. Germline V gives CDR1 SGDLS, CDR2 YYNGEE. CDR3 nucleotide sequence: TGTGCCAGCAGCGTAGTTGGAAGGGCCTCCTACGAGCAGTACTTC. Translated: CASSVVGRASYEQYF. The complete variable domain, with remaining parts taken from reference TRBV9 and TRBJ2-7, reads DSGVTQTPKHLITATGQRVTLRCSPRSGDLSVYWYQQSLDQGLQFLIQYYNGEERAKGNILERFSAQQFPDLHSELNLSSLELGDSALYFCASSVVGRASYEQYFGPGTRLTVT.